This TCR beta chain was documented in a study of blood T cell repertoires in COVID-19. TCRdb keeps only in-frame clones here, not all; method: immunoSEQ multiplex PCR. The data hold about 46,000 clones, with approximately 90% observed a single time. Germline CDR1 and CDR2: LGHDT and YNNKEL (reference sequence). The trim removed 4 bases at V and 8 bases at J, leaving 13 bases unmatched. There are 15 residues in the CDR3. Specimen: PBMCs or T cells enriched from blood (not recorded which). The receptor's source is a woman aged 50 to 60 who had recovered from COVID-19. This sequence joins TRBV3-1 (or the pseudogene TRBV3-2) and TRBJ1-2; 7 bases agree with TRBD1. CDR3 residues: CASSLSGQALTGYTF. The CDR3 DNA reads TGTGCCAGCAGCCTGAGTGGACAGGCTCTTACGGGCTACACCTTC.